The T cell receptor beta chain under discussion was sequenced for a study of blood T cells in healthy people across ages. Combining a sample-barcoded 5' primer with a J-beta primer mix, a second PCR ran for roughly 7 to 11 cycles. Through a template-switch adaptor with 12 random nucleotides, each cDNA molecule received a tag. TCRdb passed the 5' RACE reads through MiXCR, listing each CDR3 protein once. The sample has 1.5 million to 2 million distinct CDR3 sequences, over 25% seen once. Total RNA extracted from each sample amounted to at least 5.5 micrograms. Overall study results and limits: Naive and antigen-experienced cells could not be conclusively compared, given unsorted PBMCs. Strong correlation existed between TCR beta diversity and naive T cell percentage.

Deletions cut 3 bases from V and 6 bases from J, with 9 bases between. The CDR3 loop spans 13 amino acids. Details on this clonotype: Antigen unknown.

Sequencing was performed on blood. The source of this sequence is a woman aged 25 to 45 in good health. J is TRBJ1-5 and V is TRBV12-3 or TRBV12-4; a weak D match, TRBD1 (6 bases). The CDR3 DNA reads as TGTGCCAGCAGTTTCTCGGGGGCTCAGCCCCAGCATTTT. Its protein is CASSFSGAQPQHF.